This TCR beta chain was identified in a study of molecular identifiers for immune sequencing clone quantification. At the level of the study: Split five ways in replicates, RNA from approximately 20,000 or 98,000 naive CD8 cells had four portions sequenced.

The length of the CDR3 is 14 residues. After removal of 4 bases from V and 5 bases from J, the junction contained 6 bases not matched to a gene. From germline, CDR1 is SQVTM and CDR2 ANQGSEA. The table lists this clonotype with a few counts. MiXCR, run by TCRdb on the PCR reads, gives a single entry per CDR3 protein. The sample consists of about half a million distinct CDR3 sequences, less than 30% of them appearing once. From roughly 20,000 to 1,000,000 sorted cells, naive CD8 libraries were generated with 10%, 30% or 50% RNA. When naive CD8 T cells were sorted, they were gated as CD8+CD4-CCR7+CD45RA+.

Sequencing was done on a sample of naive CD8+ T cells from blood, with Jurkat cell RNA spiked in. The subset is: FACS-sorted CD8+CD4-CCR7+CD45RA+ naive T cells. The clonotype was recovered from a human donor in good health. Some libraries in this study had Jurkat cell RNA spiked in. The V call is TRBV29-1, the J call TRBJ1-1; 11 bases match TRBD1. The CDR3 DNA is TGCAGCGTTGTAGGGACAGGGGGATGGACTGAAGCTTTCTTT. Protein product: CSVVGTGGWTEAFF.